The 23 T cell receptor beta chains below all came from one sample that was sequenced in a study of early T cells in non-severe SARS-CoV-2 infection (dated by TCRdb to the early 2020s). Preparation of the library involved 5' RACE. Sequencing relied on a NextSeq 500. TCRdb reprocessed the public reads (quality trimming at Q25 with fastp, clone calling with MiXCR) and kept in-frame beta chains. One record per CDR3 amino acid sequence lists the most common genes and DNA. The sample includes 50,000 to 60,000 distinct CDR3 sequences, with approximately 8% observed a single time. The ten largest clones take up about 3.8% of the sample. This specimen was whole blood, taken at baseline. These receptors were obtained from an adult who was a healthcare worker with PCR-confirmed SARS-CoV-2 infection or an uninfected control (not recorded which).

This clonotype occurred many times. The chain links TRBV12-3 or TRBV12-4 to TRBJ2-5, with D perhaps being TRBD1 or TRBD2 (5 bases each). This CDR3 has 12 amino acids. Trimming left V 5 bases short and J 4 bases short, with 8 bases between. The DNA of the CDR3 is TGTGCCAGCAGTCGGGACGTAGAGACCCAGTACTTC. This sequence encodes CASSRDVETQYF.

The chain recombines TRBV3-1 with TRBJ1-1, with D uncertain. V shed 4 bases and J shed 4 bases, with 10 bases lying between them. There are 13 residues in the CDR3. The germline V gene encodes CDR1 LGHDT and CDR2 YNNKEL (reference sequence). CDR3 residues: CASSPPLGTEAFF. The CDR3 nucleotides read TGTGCCAGCAGCCCACCCCTGGGCACTGAAGCTTTCTTT.

A few counts support this clonotype. V and J are TRBV9 and TRBJ1-4; no reliable D call. CDR1 and CDR2 from the germline V gene are SGDLS and YYNGEE. The V end lost 0 bases, the J end lost 5 bases, and 11 bases lay between the germline ends. This CDR3 is 15 amino acids long. The CDR3 nucleotides are TGTGCCAGCAGCGTAGGTACAGCGAGGAATGAAAAACTGTTTTTT. Translation gives CASSVGTARNEKLFF.

This clonotype has ten or more counts. The rearrangement joins TRBV5-1 to TRBJ2-5, with TRBD1 matching over 7 bases. CDR1 is SGHRS, CDR2 YFSETQ, per germline. J lost 3 bases, V lost 3 bases, and 2 bases had no gene match. The CDR3 has 13 residues. CDR3 residues: CASSSQGEETQYF. The CDR3 DNA is TGCGCCAGCAGCTCCCAGGGGGAAGAGACCCAGTACTTC.

This clonotype was counted many times. Compared with germline, one end of the junction differs, possibly owing to a read error. V is TRBV12-3 or TRBV12-4 and J is TRBJ2-2, with TRBD2 matching 9 bases. The CDR3 has 18 amino acids. In DNA form, the CDR3 reads TGTGCCAGCAGTTTACCTCTGGCGGGAGGGCCGAACACCGGGGAGCTTTTTTTT. This codes for CASSLPLAGGPNTGELFF.

CDR3: CASSSEMWNQPQHF. In DNA, the CDR3 is TGTGCCAGCAGCTCGGAGATGTGGAATCAGCCCCAGCATTTT. The chain employs TRBV7-2 and TRBJ1-5, with D hard to call. The length of the CDR3 is 14 residues. Trimming cost V 4 bases and J 4 bases, with 11 bases left between them. CDR1 is SGHTA, CDR2 FQGNSA, per germline. Based on the CDR3 plus reference TRBV7-2 and TRBJ1-5, the full variable domain is GAGVSQSPSNKVTEKGKDVELRCDPISGHTALYWYRQSLGQGLEFLIYFQGNSAPDKSGLPSDRFSAERTGGSVSTLTIQRTQQEDSAVYLCASSSEMWNQPQHFGDGTRLSIL.

This clonotype has just a few counts. The CDR3 here is CASSLFPGRVETQYF. The CDR3 DNA sequence: TGTGCCAGCAGCTTGTTTCCAGGGAGGGTAGAGACCCAGTACTTC. The chain is built from TRBV5-8 and TRBJ2-5; TRBD2 agrees at 7 bases. V dropped 1 base and J dropped 4; count of bases not matched to a gene: 7. The germline gives CDR1 SGHTS, CDR2 YDEGEE. The CDR3 is 15 residues long.

This clonotype was counted only a few times. The rearrangement links TRBV3-1 to TRBJ1-2; D remains unclear. In germline, CDR1 is LGHDT, CDR2 YNNKEL (reference sequence). Trimming took 0 bases from V and 0 from J, leaving 8 bases between them. The CDR3 runs to 15 residues. The CDR3 sequence: CASSQDIGTNYGYTF. DNA of the CDR3: TGTGCCAGCAGCCAAGATATCGGGACTAACTATGGCTACACCTTC. Full variable domain (remainder filled in from reference TRBV3-1 and TRBJ1-2): DTAVSQTPKYLVTQMGNDKSIKCEQNLGHDTMYWYKQDSKKFLKIMFSYNNKELIINETVPNRFSPKSPDKAHLNLHINSLELGDSAVYFCASSQDIGTNYGYTFGSGTRLTVV.

This clonotype has just a few counts. The chain couples TRBV12-3 or TRBV12-4 to TRBJ2-5; maybe TRBD1 (5 bases). The CDR3 contains 14 residues. The V gene lost 3 bases and the J gene lost 4 bases, with 12 bases spanning the gap. The DNA of the CDR3 is TGTGCCAGCAGTTTCCCCATAGGGGCAGAGACCCAGTACTTC. It is translated as CASSFPIGAETQYF.

This chain uses TRBV6-1 with TRBJ2-7; D unclear. The CDR3 covers 14 residues. V lost 5 bases to trimming and J lost 7 bases, with 18 bases between them. Germline loops: CDR1 MNHNS, CDR2 SASEGT. The CDR3 coding sequence is TGTGCCAGCAGTCACCAGCTGGCTCCTTTGGAGCAGTACTTC. It encodes CASSHQLAPLEQYF.

The sample holds many counts of this clonotype. The chain joins TRBV3-1 to TRBJ1-1, with D hard to call. Trimming removed 4 bases at V and 4 bases at J, with 13 bases between. This CDR3 region has 14 residues. CDR1 and CDR2 (germline): LGHDT, YNNKEL (reference sequence). The CDR3 nucleotides are TGTGCCAGCAGCCGTCGTTCGGGGAGCACTGAAGCTTTCTTT. It translates to CASSRRSGSTEAFF.

The chain recombines TRBV12-3 or TRBV12-4 with TRBJ1-2; tentative D call: TRBD1 (6 bases). V lost 7 bases to trimming and J lost 8 bases, with 14 bases between them. This CDR3 contains 12 residues. The CDR3 DNA sequence: TGTGCCAGCACCCGGACAGAGGGCGGCTACACCTTC. As protein: CASTRTEGGYTF.

This clonotype was seen at least ten times. The chain links TRBV25-1 to TRBJ1-5, with 12 bases lining up with TRBD1. Germline CDR1 MGHDK, CDR2 SYGVNS. The V gene end was trimmed by 8 bases and the J gene end by 6 bases; junction bases not matched to a gene: 2. The length of the CDR3 is 13 residues. CDR3 loop: CASGTGGIQPQHF. The CDR3 DNA reads as TGTGCCAGCGGGACAGGGGGCATTCAGCCCCAGCATTTT.

This chain joins TRBV5-1 and TRBJ1-2; TRBD1 matches at 7 bases. The CDR3 consists of 15 residues. The ends lost 1 base at V and 5 bases at J; junction bases unmatched: 8. In germline, CDR1 is SGHRS, CDR2 YFSETQ. The CDR3 sequence: CASSLRGQGGYGYTF. As DNA, the CDR3 is TGCGCCAGCAGCTTGAGGGGGCAAGGAGGTTATGGCTACACCTTC.

This clonotype was detected only a few times. The chain employs TRBV7-2 and TRBJ2-2; D may be TRBD1 (5 bases). The germline V gene encodes CDR1 SGHTA and CDR2 FQGNSA. V was trimmed by 4 bases and J by 4 bases, leaving 13 bases between them. The CDR3 totals 15 residues. The CDR3 sequence: CASSSLGPLTGELFF. As DNA, the CDR3 is TGTGCCAGCAGCTCGCTGGGGCCCCTCACCGGGGAGCTGTTTTTT.

At least ten counts were recorded for this clonotype. The chain links TRBV19 to TRBJ2-1; maybe TRBD1 (6 bases). Deletions cut 2 bases from V and 0 bases from J, with 8 bases between. Germline-derived CDR1 and CDR2 are LNHDA and SQIVND (reference sequence). This CDR3 is built from 15 residues. CDR3 protein: CASSIKGVSYNEQFF. CDR3 nucleotide sequence: TGTGCCAGTAGTATAAAGGGGGTCTCCTACAATGAGCAGTTCTTC.

This rearrangement joins TRBV19 to TRBJ2-7, with TRBD2 identical over 10 bases. The V segment lost 2 bases and the J segment 4 bases; nucleotides outside the gene matches: 5. Germline V CDR1 and CDR2: LNHDA, SQIVND (reference sequence). This CDR3 has 15 residues. Here the CDR3 DNA reads TGTGCCAGTAGTATATGGACTAGCGGTAATTACGAGCAGTACTTC. Its translation: CASSIWTSGNYEQYF.

This clonotype was observed at least ten times. The V gene is TRBV6-1, the J gene TRBJ1-1; D is unresolved. The CDR3 totals 14 residues. From germline, CDR1 is MNHNS and CDR2 SASEGT. The V end lost 6 bases, the J end lost 3 bases, and 14 bases lay between the germline ends. CDR3 amino acids: CASRAGIEDTEAFF. The CDR3 nucleotides read TGTGCCAGCAGGGCCGGAATTGAGGACACTGAAGCTTTCTTT.

This clonotype was detected only a few times. The rearrangement uses TRBV19 and TRBJ1-2; D gene ambiguous. Trimming cost V 3 bases and J 4 bases, with 9 bases left between them. The CDR3 sequence is 13 residues long. The germline V gene has CDR1 LNHDA and CDR2 SQIVND (reference sequence). CDR3 nucleotide sequence: TGTGCCAGTAGTATCTCGGGTTTCTATGGCTACACCTTC. It specifies CASSISGFYGYTF.

This clonotype was picked up a small number of times. This chain connects TRBV7-6 to TRBJ1-5; 8 nucleotides line up with TRBD1. This CDR3 is 14 amino acids long. After removal of 1 base from V and 7 bases from J, the junction contained 3 bases not matched to a gene. CDR1 and CDR2 from the germline V gene are SGHVS and FNYEAQ. The CDR3 bases are TGTGCCAGCAGCTTAGGGCAGGGGGCGCAGCCCCAGCATTTT. Its translation: CASSLGQGAQPQHF.

V usage is TRBV6-6 and J usage is TRBJ2-7, with a tentative D call TRBD1 (5 bases). V was clipped by 2 bases and J by 7 bases, with 6 bases between them. The CDR3 is 11 amino acids. Germline lookup yields CDR1 MNHNY and CDR2 SVGAGI (reference sequence). The CDR3 DNA is TGTGCCAGCAGTTACCAGGGAGAGCAGTACTTC. Amino acids: CASSYQGEQYF.

The gene calls are TRBV14 and TRBJ1-2; no clear D. Germline CDR1 is SGHDN and CDR2 is FVKESK. This CDR3 has 16 amino acids. The germline V and J ends were trimmed by 4 bases and 5 bases, with 20 bases remaining between them. The CDR3 sequence: CASSLDPTTSGYGYTF. CDR3 in DNA: TGTGCCAGCAGCCTGGACCCGACAACGTCGGGATATGGCTACACCTTC.

This clonotype has a handful of counts. The V call is TRBV13, the J call TRBJ1-2; D is uncertain. This CDR3 region has 14 residues. Deletions cut 5 bases from V and 8 bases from J, with 18 bases between. Germline CDR1 and CDR2: PRHDT and FYEKMQ (reference sequence). DNA of the CDR3: TGTGCCAGCAGCATAAGTGGTGGAATCTGGGGCTACACCTTC. It specifies CASSISGGIWGYTF. Filled out from reference TRBV13 and TRBJ1-2, the complete variable domain reads AAGVIQSPRHLIKEKRETATLKCYPIPRHDTVYWYQQGPGQDPQFLISFYEKMQSDKGSIPDRFSAQQFSDYHSELNMSSLELGDSALYFCASSISGGIWGYTFGSGTRLTVV.